Listed below are T cell receptor beta chains from one sample, sequenced in a study of T cell repertoires in cytomegalovirus infection. These receptors' antigens are unknown. Each CDR3 protein is one row after TCRdb ran MiXCR on the reads. The table has about 110,000 distinct CDR3 sequences, 10% seen once. Specimen: PBMCs, sequenced either directly or after in vitro stimulation (not recorded which). All receptors come from a human donor in good health (CMV status not recorded). Some clones in this sample may be carry-over from other donors' samples. The CDR3 runs from the conserved cysteine through the conserved F or W. D genes are given only for firm matches. Only some rows state a clone size, as once, few, many or a class for expanded clones.

abundance	v_gene	len	d_gene	j_gene	CDR3aa	CDR3nt
many	TRBV11-2	16	TRBD1	TRBJ2-2	CASSLAGQGNTGELFF	TGTGCCAGCAGCTTAGCGGGACAGGGTAATACCGGGGAGCTGTTTTTT
many	TRBV5-1	14	-	TRBJ2-1	CASSWKGSGNEQFF	TGCGCCAGCAGCTGGAAGGGTTCAGGCAATGAGCAGTTCTTC
many	TRBV4-3	15	TRBD1	TRBJ2-7	CASSQSGTGDYEQYF	TGCGCCAGCAGCCAGTCCGGGACAGGGGACTACGAGCAGTACTTC
-	TRBV20-1	11	-	TRBJ2-7	CSANERHEQYF	TGCAGTGCTAACGAGCGACACGAGCAGTACTTC
many	TRBV6-1	18	-	TRBJ2-2	CASSPYPPRPANTGELFF	TGTGCCAGCAGTCCATACCCCCCGCGTCCCGCGAACACCGGGGAGCTGTTTTTT
-	TRBV12-3/TRBV12-4	14	TRBD1	TRBJ1-2	CASQAGGSNNGYTF	TGTGCCTCCCAAGCAGGGGGCAGTAACAATGGCTACACCTTC
many	TRBV7-9	14	-	TRBJ1-5	CASSLSGGNQPQHF	TGTGCCAGCAGCTTATCAGGGGGCAATCAGCCCCAGCATTTT
-	TRBV20-1	15	-	TRBJ2-5	CSAGDFLRSQETQYF	TGCAGTGCTGGAGACTTCTTACGTAGTCAAGAGACCCAGTACTTC
many	TRBV6-2/TRBV6-3	15	TRBD2	TRBJ2-7	CASSFAGGSTYEQYF	TGTGCCAGCAGTTTCGCGGGAGGGTCCACCTACGAGCAGTACTTC
-	TRBV4-1	20	-	TRBJ2-2	CASSQEGRGRGAQNTGELFF	TGCGCCAGCAGCCAAGAGGGGCGAGGACGCGGGGCCCAGAACACCGGGGAGCTGTTTTTT
few	TRBV2	16	TRBD2	TRBJ2-5	CASSGLFTSGKETQYF	TGTGCCAGCAGTGGACTTTTCACTAGCGGGAAGGAGACCCAGTACTTC
-	TRBV24-1	15	TRBD2	TRBJ2-5	CATSGSSGGQETQYF	TGTGCCACCAGTGGTTCTAGCGGGGGACAAGAGACCCAGTACTTC
many	TRBV6-2/TRBV6-3	16	-	TRBJ2-5	CASSSGGRPLRETQYF	TGTGCCAGCAGTTCTGGGGGTCGTCCATTGAGGGAGACCCAGTACTTC
-	TRBV18	14	TRBD1	TRBJ1-2	CASSPGQGHRGYTF	TGTGCCAGCTCACCGGGACAGGGGCACCGGGGCTACACCTTC
many	TRBV7-9	13	-	TRBJ2-1	CASSLASGDEQFF	TGTGCCAGCAGCTTAGCTTCCGGGGATGAGCAGTTCTTC
-	TRBV20-1	10	-	TRBJ1-2	CSARDTGYTF	TGCAGTGCTAGAGACACAGGCTACACCTTC
many	TRBV7-2	14	-	TRBJ2-5	CASSLGEGKETQYF	TGTGCCAGCAGCTTAGGAGAGGGGAAAGAGACCCAGTACTTC
many	TRBV5-6	19	-	TRBJ2-3	CASSTNPRRQGVTADTQYF	TGTGCCAGCAGCACCAACCCGAGGAGGCAGGGTGTGACCGCAGATACGCAGTATTTT
-	TRBV13	13	-	TRBJ1-2	CASSLIGNYGYTF	TGTGCCAGCAGCTTAATCGGTAACTATGGCTACACCTTC
-	TRBV10-3	12	-	TRBJ1-2	CAISLDRNGYTF	TGTGCCATCAGCCTAGACAGGAATGGCTACACCTTC
-	TRBV15	15	TRBD1	TRBJ2-1	CATSRDGTGVNEQFF	TGTGCCACCAGCAGAGACGGGACAGGGGTCAATGAGCAGTTCTTC
many	TRBV10-3	14	TRBD2	TRBJ2-7	CASGLAVSSYEQYF	TGTGCCTCCGGACTAGCGGTAAGCTCCTACGAGCAGTACTTC
-	TRBV7-3	14	-	TRBJ2-7	CASSLQGGLYEQYF	TGTGCCAGCAGCTTACAAGGGGGGCTCTACGAGCAGTACTTC
many	TRBV18	13	-	TRBJ1-6	CASSPDQNSPLHF	TGTGCCAGCTCACCGGACCAGAATTCACCCCTCCACTTT
many	TRBV27	15	TRBD2	TRBJ2-1	CASSWTSGTVYEQFF	TGTGCCAGCAGCTGGACTAGCGGGACGGTCTATGAGCAGTTCTTC
-	TRBV24-1	15	-	TRBJ2-5	CATPSWTEGQETQYF	TGTGCCACCCCGAGTTGGACGGAAGGACAAGAGACCCAGTACTTC
few	TRBV19	17	-	TRBJ1-4	CASSIPSGGVANEKLFF	TGTGCCAGTAGTATACCGTCGGGGGGAGTTGCTAATGAAAAACTGTTTTTT
few	TRBV7-6	13	-	TRBJ1-1	CASSQPSNTEAFF	TGTGCCAGCAGCCAACCTTCGAACACTGAAGCTTTCTTT
many	TRBV7-2	17	TRBD2	TRBJ2-5	CASSFVLAGVEQETQYF	TGTGCCAGCAGCTTTGTTCTAGCGGGAGTAGAACAAGAGACCCAGTACTTC
-	TRBV28	14	-	TRBJ1-2	CASRVPAGKTGYTF	TGTGCCAGCAGGGTCCCGGCAGGAAAAACTGGCTACACCTTC
many	TRBV4-2	13	-	TRBJ1-1	CASSQDRGTEAFF	TGTGCCAGCAGCCAAGACAGGGGCACTGAAGCTTTCTTT
many	TRBV7-6	13	-	TRBJ1-1	CASSLAGDTEAFF	TGTGCCAGCAGCTTAGCTGGGGACACTGAAGCTTTCTTT
-	TRBV19	14	-	TRBJ2-1	CASSVYSSYNEQFF	TGTGCCAGTAGCGTTTATAGCTCCTACAATGAGCAGTTCTTC
few	TRBV12-3/TRBV12-4	13	-	TRBJ2-7	CATSDSTAGEQYF	TGTGCCACCTCGGACTCCACGGCGGGCGAGCAGTACTTC
few	TRBV28	14	-	TRBJ2-7	CASSSPGLPHEQYF	TGTGCCAGCAGTTCACCGGGACTCCCACACGAGCAGTACTTC
many	TRBV7-2	12	-	TRBJ1-6	CASSAGNSPLHF	TGTGCCAGCAGCGCAGGGAATTCACCCCTCCACTTT
many	TRBV11-3	13	-	TRBJ1-2	CASSLAGFFDYTF	TGTGCCAGCAGCTTAGCTGGATTCTTCGACTACACCTTC
many	TRBV5-4	17	TRBD2	TRBJ2-3	CASSFYRLAGGIDTQYF	TGTGCCAGCAGCTTTTATAGACTAGCGGGAGGTATAGATACGCAGTATTTT
many	TRBV7-8	16	TRBD2	TRBJ2-2	CASSSRTPRGLGELFF	TGTGCCAGCAGCTCTAGAACCCCGCGGGGGTTGGGGGAGCTGTTTTTT
many	TRBV6-1	15	TRBD1	TRBJ2-5	CASRTGQLIKETQYF	TGTGCCAGCAGAACGGGACAGCTAATAAAAGAGACCCAGTACTTC
many	TRBV6-6	19	TRBD2	TRBJ2-2	CASSQSPSIAGGIAGELFF	TGTGCCAGCAGTCAATCACCGTCAATAGCGGGAGGAATCGCCGGGGAGCTGTTTTTT
many	TRBV12-3/TRBV12-4	15	TRBD2	TRBJ2-1	CASSRGGSRDGEQFF	TGTGCCAGCAGTCGGGGAGGGTCGCGGGATGGGGAGCAGTTCTTC
-	TRBV3-1	13	TRBD1	TRBJ1-2	CASSPGQNYGYTF	TGTGCCAGCAGCCCGGGACAGAACTATGGCTACACCTTC
-	TRBV20-1	15	-	TRBJ2-7	CSARDINGAFYEQYF	TGCAGTGCTAGAGATATTAACGGGGCTTTCTACGAGCAGTACTTC
many	TRBV7-8	15	-	TRBJ1-5	CASSLTGSSNQPQHF	TGTGCCAGCAGTTTAACGGGAAGCAGCAATCAGCCCCAGCATTTT
few	TRBV4-1	14	-	TRBJ1-1	CASSQEWDVTEAFF	TGCGCCAGCAGCCAAGAGTGGGATGTGACTGAAGCTTTCTTT
many	TRBV3-1	15	TRBD2	TRBJ2-3	CASSQVAGDTDTQYF	TGTGCCAGCAGCCAGGTAGCGGGGGACACAGATACGCAGTATTTT